These 14 T cell receptor beta chains originate from one sample sequenced in a study of vaccination effects on CD4 cells after COVID-19. Profiling relied on immunoSEQ multiplex PCR, and the TCRdb table lists in-frame clones only, not all of them. Counted here are 30,000 to 45,000 clones, roughly 69% occurring once; the ten biggest clones make up approximately 15%. Antigen-specific CD4+ T cells were expanded (with viral peptide pools) by the ViraFEST assay ahead of sequencing. After less than twelve days in culture, the CD4+ T cells were isolated. It was between March and December 2020 that the person had a SARS-CoV-2 infection confirmed by PCR. These receptors' antigens are unknown. Sequenced material: CD4+ T cells from PBMCs cultured with HCoV-NL63 spike peptides, taken before COVID-19 vaccination. The receptor source for this set is a human donor who had a prior SARS-CoV-2 infection.

V is TRBV15 and J is TRBJ2-7, with D uncertain. The CDR3 runs 13 residues. V was clipped by 5 bases and J by 7 bases, with 15 bases between them. The germline gives CDR1 LNHNV, CDR2 YYDKDF (reference sequence). In nucleotides, the CDR3 is TGTGCCACCAGCCCCCAGACCCTCGGAGAGCAGTACTTC. It yields the protein CATSPQTLGEQYF.

The chain links TRBV5-1 to TRBJ1-6, with 8 bases aligning to TRBD1. This CDR3 spans 14 amino acids. Germline loops: CDR1 SGHRS, CDR2 YFSETQ. V lost 0 bases, J lost 9 bases, and 2 bases stayed unmatched. The CDR3 loop is CASSLGQGSSPLHF. The DNA for the CDR3 is TGCGCCAGCAGCTTGGGACAGGGGTCTTCACCCCTCCACTTT.

This chain joins TRBV5-1 and TRBJ2-2; 10 bases are a match to TRBD1. This CDR3 is built from 15 residues. With V trimmed by 0 bases and J by 8 bases, 4 bases remained unmatched. Germline V gives CDR1 SGHRS, CDR2 YFSETQ. The CDR3 bases are TGCGCCAGCAGCTTGGGGGACAGGGGCGAGGGGGAGCTGTTTTTT. Translated: CASSLGDRGEGELFF.

J is TRBJ2-7 and V is TRBV6-1; 7 bases fit TRBD2. V was pared by 3 bases and J by 1 base, with 0 bases of the junction left unmatched. The CDR3 extends over 13 amino acids. CDR1 and CDR2 from the germline V gene are MNHNS and SASEGT. The CDR3 sequence is CASSEGGSYEQYF. CDR3 coding DNA: TGTGCCAGCAGTGAGGGAGGGTCCTACGAGCAGTACTTC.

Only a few counts were recorded for this clone. The V gene is TRBV6-1, the J gene TRBJ2-3, with 7 nucleotides matching TRBD2. Germline V gene sequence: CDR1 MNHNS, CDR2 SASEGT. Trimming removed 4 bases from V and 3 bases from J; junction bases left unmatched: 10. This CDR3 has 16 residues. The CDR3 DNA reads TGTGCCAGCAGTGGGCGGATGGGGGGGTGGACAGATACGCAGTATTTT. Translating it yields CASSGRMGGWTDTQYF.

The rearrangement uses TRBV11-3 and TRBJ1-4; tentative D call: TRBD1 (5 bases). Trimming pared 0 bases from V and 7 bases from J, leaving 21 bases between. The CDR3 length is 18 residues. Germline V gene sequence: CDR1 SGHNT, CDR2 YENEEA. CDR3 protein: CASSLDGSSGKGSEKLFF. As DNA, the CDR3 is TGTGCCAGCAGCTTAGATGGGTCTTCAGGGAAAGGGAGTGAAAAACTGTTTTTT.

This clone was picked up one time. V is TRBV5-6 and J is TRBJ2-6; D gene unclear. From germline, CDR1 is SGHDT and CDR2 YYEEEE. The CDR3 has 15 residues. Trimming shortened V by 3 bases and J by 4 bases, and 11 bases separated the two germline ends. In nucleotides, the CDR3 is TGTGCCAGCAGCTCATTCCCCAGGGGGGCCAACGTCCTGACTTTC. This sequence encodes CASSSFPRGANVLTF.

In its sample, this clone was seen once. The rearrangement joins TRBV4-1 to TRBJ1-6; the D is unclear. The V end was cut by 5 bases, the J end by 0 bases, with 14 bases between. CDR3 length equals 17 residues. Germline V CDR1 and CDR2: MGHRA, YSYEKL. The CDR3 region is CASSIGPRSSYNSPLHF. CDR3 nucleotides: TGCGCCAGCAGCATAGGGCCCCGGAGCTCCTATAATTCACCCCTCCACTTT.

Only a few counts were recorded for this clone. The chain is built from TRBV7-3 and TRBJ2-7; D uncertain. Germline CDR1 SGHTA, CDR2 FQGTGA. V lost 0 bases and J 5 bases, leaving 8 bases between the germline ends. The CDR3 sequence is 13 residues long. CDR3 amino acids: CASSLTGGDEQYF. As DNA, the CDR3 is TGTGCCAGCAGCTTAACGGGCGGAGACGAGCAGTACTTC. Complete variable domain (other parts from reference TRBV7-3 and TRBJ2-7): GAGVSQTPSNKVTEKGKYVELRCDPISGHTALYWYRQSLGQGPEFLIYFQGTGAADDSGLPNDRFFAVRPEGSVSTLKIQRTERGDSAVYLCASSLTGGDEQYFGPGTRLTVT.

The chain links TRBV4-1 to TRBJ2-7; 7 nucleotides align to TRBD2. The CDR3 covers 17 residues. After removal of 4 bases from V and 3 bases from J, the junction contained 15 bases not matched to a gene. CDR1 is MGHRA, CDR2 YSYEKL, per germline. CDR3 sequence: CASSLKGVSGEFYEQYF. CDR3 nucleotides: TGCGCCAGCAGCCTCAAGGGAGTGAGCGGGGAATTCTACGAGCAGTACTTC.

The J gene is TRBJ2-1, the V gene TRBV4-3; 8 bases map to TRBD2. The trim removed 0 bases at V and 2 bases at J, leaving 6 bases unmatched. Germline loops: CDR1 LGHNA, CDR2 YSLEER. The CDR3 loop spans 17 amino acids. This CDR3 reads CASSQEGRGGTYNEQFF. CDR3 in DNA: TGCGCCAGCAGCCAAGAAGGCCGGGGGGGCACCTACAATGAGCAGTTCTTC.

V usage is TRBV23-1 and J usage is TRBJ2-2; D gene uncertain. TRBV23-1 is assigned to the ORF class and has an uncertain function. The germline V and J ends were trimmed by 2 bases and 2 bases, with 9 bases remaining between them. The CDR3 is 15 amino acids. The CDR3 spells CASSQGRPNTGELFF. CDR3 in DNA: TGCGCCAGCAGTCAAGGCAGGCCCAACACCGGGGAGCTGTTTTTT.

This chain joins TRBV6-5 and TRBJ1-5; D ambiguous. Germline V gene sequence: CDR1 MNHEY, CDR2 SVGAGI. The CDR3 is 12 amino acids. Trimming took 7 bases from V and 7 from J, leaving 11 bases between them. This chain's CDR3 is CASIFCRQPQHF. DNA for the CDR3: TGTGCCAGCATTTTTTGTCGACAGCCCCAGCATTTT.

The chain joins TRBV7-9 to TRBJ1-1, with no clear D. The V end was cut by 1 base, the J end by 0 bases, with 12 bases between. In germline, CDR1 is SEHNR, CDR2 FQNEAQ (reference sequence). This CDR3 spans 16 amino acids. The CDR3 DNA follows: TGTGCCAGCAGCTTAGTTCGCAGCTCCATGAACACTGAAGCTTTCTTT. It specifies CASSLVRSSMNTEAFF.